This T cell receptor (beta chain) comes out of a study of cytomegalovirus exposure and HLA in healthy donors. Remarks on this clone: The sample carries other DNA sequences with the same CDR3.

This PCR relied on a set of 60 Vbeta primers and 13 Jbeta primers. Libraries were prepared by immunoSEQ multiplex PCR; TCRdb keeps only in-frame clonotypes and omits some of them. This table holds around 150,000 clones, around three quarters found once. V lost 4 bases and J 0 bases, leaving 11 bases between the germline ends. Germline assignment: CDR1 SQVTM and CDR2 ANQGSEA. The CDR3 is 14 amino acids. The specimen sequenced was PBMCs. V gene TRBV29-1 combines with J gene TRBJ2-3; D is perhaps TRBD1 (5 bases). The source of this sequence is a man aged 40-49 years in good health and CMV-seropositive. The CDR3 is CSVAGYTSTDTQYF. The CDR3 DNA sequence: TGCAGCGTTGCAGGGTATACTAGCACAGATACGCAGTATTTT.